This T cell receptor (beta chain) was observed in a study of blood T cell repertoires in COVID-19. The overall study: Acute and convalescent COVID-19 specimens originated in the United States, Italy and Spain.

Measured with immunoSEQ multiplex PCR; TCRdb has only the in-frame clones, and not every one. The sample has roughly 200,000 clones, roughly 84% seen once. The germline V gene encodes CDR1 SGHVS and CDR2 FQNEAQ. Trimming cost V 1 base and J 4 bases, with 8 bases left between them. This CDR3 contains 13 residues. Specimen: peripheral blood. The receptor was derived from a person aged 65-85 years with COVID-19, enrolled during active disease. The V call is TRBV7-8, the J call TRBJ2-7; weak D call: TRBD1 (6 bases). CDR3 protein: CASSLGQDYEQYF. In nucleotides, the CDR3 is TGTGCCAGCAGCTTAGGACAGGATTACGAGCAGTACTTC.